The clone carrying this TCR beta chain was counted a few times. Its cognate antigen is unknown. The record originates from a study of immune cell composition in non-small cell lung cancer. Study observations and caveats: Squamous carcinomas (around 80%) more often had tumour-associated clones >0.5% than adenocarcinomas (around 33%). Overall clonality, unlike maximal tumour-associated clone frequency, did not predict TIL reactivity. No significant correlation existed between pack-years smoked and tumour clonality. Lung squamous cell carcinoma tumours had significantly higher top 10 clone scores and productive clonality than lung adenocarcinoma.

Libraries were prepared by immunoSEQ multiplex PCR; TCRdb keeps only in-frame clonotypes and omits some of them. The data show 13,000 to 15,000 clones, around 75% seen once. The sequencing input was lung tumor tissue. The receptor was isolated from a human donor with non-small cell lung cancer.

The CDR3 DNA is TGTGCCACCCGAAGTGGAGGAGGGGAGCTGTTTTTT. This encodes CATRSGGGELFF. The chain carries TRBV15 and TRBJ2-2; a weak D match, TRBD2 (5 bases). The CDR3 is made up of 12 amino acids. Germline values: CDR1 LNHNV, CDR2 YYDKDF (reference sequence). V shed 8 bases and J shed 8 bases, with 12 bases lying between them.